This is a list of T cell receptor beta chains from one sample in a study of cytomegalovirus exposure and HLA in healthy donors. Repertoires were generated with immunoSEQ multiplex PCR, while TCRdb's copy carries only in-frame clones and drops some. The sample has around 130,000 clones; more than 60% are singletons. Sequenced input: PBMCs. These receptors all stem from a man aged 18 to 30 in good health and CMV-seronegative. CDR3s leave out the opening cysteine and the closing phenylalanine or tryptophan. Each record gives: V gene, D gene, J gene, CDR3 protein. A D gene is named only where the DNA matches it firmly.

>TRBV7-2|.|TRBJ1-1
ASSSFSGADTEAF
>TRBV18|.|TRBJ1-1
ASSLKGGGLMDTEAF
>TRBV5-1|.|TRBJ2-7
ASSLARVGEQY
>TRBV19|TRBD2|TRBJ2-3
ASSGGGADTQY
>TRBV5-1|.|TRBJ1-6
ASSPGSNLGGPLH
>TRBV6-6|TRBD2|TRBJ2-7
ASSLTSAPSYEQY
>TRBV6-5|.|.
ASKKAPGTIYEQY
>TRBV9|TRBD1|TRBJ1-1
ASSARQGLNTEAF
>TRBV5-4|.|TRBJ1-1
ASSSPGETEAF
>TRBV7-8|TRBD1|TRBJ2-3
ASSFRHGTGDADTQY
>TRBV30|.|TRBJ1-3
AWTTASGSGNTIY
>TRBV9|TRBD2|TRBJ2-1
ASSTRAGIYNEQF
>TRBV11-2|.|TRBJ1-5
ASSVQGKGNQPQH
>TRBV4-1|TRBD1|TRBJ1-2
ASSPSQGVYT